What follows are 9 T cell receptor beta chains derived from one specimen sequenced in a study of blood T cell repertoires in COVID-19. TCRdb's table, derived via immunoSEQ multiplex PCR, lists solely in-frame clones and lacks some. The sample shows approximately 290,000 clones, 70% to 85% of them seen only once. Sequencing was performed on peripheral blood. Receptor source: a human donor with COVID-19, enrolled during active disease. The donor label of this sample is uncertain.

This clone was counted between two and nine times. V and J are TRBV7-9 and TRBJ1-1, with D possibly matching TRBD1 (5 bases). V lost 3 bases and J lost 5, with 13 bases in between. Germline V gene lookup returns CDR1 SEHNR and CDR2 FQNEAQ (reference sequence). This CDR3 comprises 14 residues. This chain's CDR3 is CASSFGFRGTEAFF. CDR3 sequence (DNA): TGTGCCAGCAGCTTTGGTTTCCGGGGGACTGAAGCTTTCTTT.

This clone was counted only a few times. The chain carries TRBV25-1 and TRBJ2-7; 10 nucleotides agree with TRBD1. This CDR3 region has 16 residues. Looked up from germline, CDR1 is MGHDK and CDR2 is SYGVNS. Trimming cost V 2 bases and J 6 bases; bases outside gene matches: 10. CDR3 coding DNA: TGTGCCAGCAGTGAAAGGGGGACAGGGGTTGTAGGCGAGCAGTACTTC. Amino acids: CASSERGTGVVGEQYF.

The chain employs TRBV11-2 and TRBJ2-3, with TRBD2 identical over 13 bases. Germline V CDR1 and CDR2: SGHAT, FQNNGV. The CDR3 is 16 residues long. The trim removed 4 bases at V and 6 bases at J, leaving 7 bases unmatched. CDR3: CASSSGLAGVGDTQYF. In DNA, the CDR3 is TGTGCCAGCAGCTCAGGACTAGCGGGAGTAGGCGATACGCAGTATTTT.

The chain has TRBV5-4 and TRBJ1-1; tentative D call: TRBD1 (5 bases). V was cut by 1 base and J by 6 bases, with 16 bases left in between. Germline CDR1 and CDR2: SGHNT and YYREEE (reference sequence). This CDR3 is built from 15 residues. CDR3 amino acids: CASSLPLTRQSEAFF. CDR3 DNA sequence: TGTGCCAGCAGCTTGCCCCTTACTCGACAGTCTGAAGCTTTCTTT.

The rearrangement uses TRBV6-5 and TRBJ1-3; 7 nucleotides agree with TRBD1. The CDR3 sequence is 15 residues long. Germline-derived CDR1 and CDR2 are MNHEY and SVGAGI. The V gene end was trimmed by 6 bases and the J gene end by 4 bases; junction bases not matched to a gene: 9. The CDR3 is CASSQLTGSGNTIYF. The CDR3 DNA follows: TGTGCCAGCAGCCAATTGACAGGGTCGGGAAACACCATATATTTT.

The chain links TRBV6-5 to TRBJ2-1; a possible D gene is TRBD2 (6 bases). V was trimmed by 10 bases and J by 8 bases, leaving 18 bases between them. Germline V gene sequence: CDR1 MNHEY, CDR2 SVGAGI. The CDR3 runs 13 residues. CDR3 DNA: TGTGCCACCCTAGCGCCGTATGACGATGAGCAGTTCTTC. Its protein product is CATLAPYDDEQFF.

The chain carries TRBV2 and TRBJ2-1; TRBD2 agrees at 8 bases. Germline CDR1 SNHLY, CDR2 FYNNEI. The CDR3 runs 14 residues. J lost 7 bases, V lost 10 bases, and 12 bases had no gene match. In nucleotides, the CDR3 is TGTGCCACGGGGGGGACCTCCTCCCGTAATGAGCAGTTCTTC. Residues: CATGGTSSRNEQFF.

CDR3: CASSYRDRGSNEKLFF. The CDR3 region has the DNA TGTGCCAGCAGTTACAGGGACAGGGGCTCAAATGAAAAACTGTTTTTT. V is TRBV6-5 and J is TRBJ1-4; 10 bases match TRBD1. The CDR3 contains 16 residues. The V gene's germline CDR1 is MNHEY and CDR2 SVGAGI. The trim removed 2 bases at V and 5 bases at J, leaving 5 bases unmatched.

The chain is built from TRBV28 and TRBJ2-6; D possibly corresponds to TRBD1 (6 bases). The CDR3 contains 15 residues. Germline V gene lookup returns CDR1 MDHEN and CDR2 SYDVKM. The V end was cut by 3 bases, the J end by 1 base, with 7 bases between. The CDR3 DNA reads TGTGCCAGCAGTTTCACAGGGTCTGGGGCCAACGTCCTGACTTTC. Its protein is CASSFTGSGANVLTF.